This is a list of T cell receptor beta chains from one sample in a study of OX40 agonist ivuxolimab in advanced cancers. Method: immunoSEQ multiplex PCR; TCRdb's copy keeps in-frame clones and lacks some. Of roughly 30,000 clones in the sample, over 90% were seen once. The specimen was CD4+ or CD8+ T cells sorted from blood, collected in a trial of the OX40 agonist ivuxolimab. The source of these receptors is an adult with an advanced solid tumor such as melanoma, head and neck, liver or kidney cancer. Both conserved end residues are part of each CDR3. The order of the fields is clone size, J gene, D gene, V gene, CDR3 length, CDR3 DNA, CDR3 protein. The D gene is left open where the match is weak. Not every row has a clone size; where given, it reads once, few, many or a size class.

clone size: NA
J gene: TRBJ2-3
D gene: NA
V gene: TRBV13
CDR3 length: 14
CDR3 DNA: TGTGCCAGCAGCTTAGGCGACGGCACAGATACGCAGTATTTT
CDR3 protein: CASSLGDGTDTQYF

clone size: NA
J gene: TRBJ2-7
D gene: NA
V gene: TRBV4-1
CDR3 length: 14
CDR3 DNA: TGCGCCAGCAGCCAAGTTATACAGGCGTACGAGCAGTACTTC
CDR3 protein: CASSQVIQAYEQYF

clone size: NA
J gene: TRBJ1-5
D gene: NA
V gene: TRBV15
CDR3 length: 14
CDR3 DNA: TGTGCCACCAGCACCTGGGACAAGAATCAGCCCCAGCATTTT
CDR3 protein: CATSTWDKNQPQHF

clone size: NA
J gene: TRBJ2-7
D gene: TRBD1
V gene: TRBV5-1
CDR3 length: 12
CDR3 DNA: TGCGCCAGCAGGGGACAGGGCTACGAGCAGTACTTC
CDR3 protein: CASRGQGYEQYF

clone size: NA
J gene: TRBJ2-7
D gene: TRBD2
V gene: TRBV28
CDR3 length: 16
CDR3 DNA: TGTGCCAGCAGTTTTCGGCGGGAGGGCCACTCCTACGAGCAGTACTTC
CDR3 protein: CASSFRREGHSYEQYF

clone size: NA
J gene: TRBJ2-5
D gene: TRBD2
V gene: TRBV28
CDR3 length: 15
CDR3 DNA: TGTGCCAGCAGTTCTACGGGGACTATGGGAGAGACCCAGTACTTC
CDR3 protein: CASSSTGTMGETQYF

clone size: NA
J gene: TRBJ1-2
D gene: NA
V gene: TRBV28
CDR3 length: 11
CDR3 DNA: TGTGCCAGCAGTTTCGGGGCTGGCTACACCTTC
CDR3 protein: CASSFGAGYTF

clone size: NA
J gene: TRBJ2-5
D gene: NA
V gene: TRBV19
CDR3 length: 13
CDR3 DNA: TGTGCCAGTAGTATAGGGGACATAGAGACCCAGTACTTC
CDR3 protein: CASSIGDIETQYF

clone size: NA
J gene: TRBJ2-1
D gene: NA
V gene: TRBV19
CDR3 length: 12
CDR3 DNA: TGTGCCACTAGGAACTACTACAATGAGCAGTTCTTC
CDR3 protein: CATRNYYNEQFF

clone size: NA
J gene: TRBJ2-7
D gene: TRBD1
V gene: TRBV11-2
CDR3 length: 15
CDR3 DNA: TGTGCCAGCAGCTCCCGACAGGGCATACCCTACGAGCAGTACTTC
CDR3 protein: CASSSRQGIPYEQYF

clone size: NA
J gene: TRBJ1-4
D gene: NA
V gene: TRBV7-2
CDR3 length: 16
CDR3 DNA: TGTGCCAGCAGCCCCCGGGACGGAGCACCTAATGAAAAACTGTTTTTT
CDR3 protein: CASSPRDGAPNEKLFF

clone size: NA
J gene: TRBJ2-1
D gene: NA
V gene: TRBV6-5
CDR3 length: 15
CDR3 DNA: TGTGCCAGCAGTTACGGGACCGGAGGCCCCAATGAGCAGTTCTTC
CDR3 protein: CASSYGTGGPNEQFF

clone size: NA
J gene: TRBJ2-7
D gene: TRBD1
V gene: TRBV19
CDR3 length: 14
CDR3 DNA: TGTGCCAGTACCCCGGGGACAGGGGGCTACGAGCAGTACTTC
CDR3 protein: CASTPGTGGYEQYF

clone size: few
J gene: TRBJ1-5
D gene: NA
V gene: TRBV30
CDR3 length: 13
CDR3 DNA: TGTGCCTGGAGTGTCGGGGGGAGCCAGCCCCAGCATTTT
CDR3 protein: CAWSVGGSQPQHF

clone size: NA
J gene: TRBJ1-2
D gene: NA
V gene: TRBV9
CDR3 length: 13
CDR3 DNA: TGTGCCAGCAGCTCCGTCAACCTCTATGGCTACACCTTC
CDR3 protein: CASSSVNLYGYTF

clone size: NA
J gene: TRBJ2-3
D gene: NA
V gene: TRBV30
CDR3 length: 10
CDR3 DNA: TGTGCCTGGGGCCTGGATACGCAGTATTTT
CDR3 protein: CAWGLDTQYF

clone size: NA
J gene: TRBJ2-5
D gene: TRBD2
V gene: TRBV28
CDR3 length: 14
CDR3 DNA: TGTGCCACCGGACTAGCGGGAGAATGGGGGACCCAGTACTTC
CDR3 protein: CATGLAGEWGTQYF

clone size: NA
J gene: TRBJ2-7
D gene: TRBD2
V gene: TRBV2
CDR3 length: 15
CDR3 DNA: TGTGCCAGCAGTCCACCGGGACTAGGGGTCTACGAGCAGTACTTC
CDR3 protein: CASSPPGLGVYEQYF

clone size: NA
J gene: TRBJ2-6
D gene: NA
V gene: TRBV18
CDR3 length: 18
CDR3 DNA: TGTGCCAGCTCACCACTCGCAGGGCAGAGCTCTGGGGCCAACGTCCTGACTTTC
CDR3 protein: CASSPLAGQSSGANVLTF

clone size: NA
J gene: TRBJ2-5
D gene: NA
V gene: TRBV11-2
CDR3 length: 12
CDR3 DNA: TGTGCCAGCAGGCACCCCCAAGAGACCCAGTACTTC
CDR3 protein: CASRHPQETQYF

clone size: NA
J gene: TRBJ2-3
D gene: NA
V gene: TRBV4-3
CDR3 length: 14
CDR3 DNA: TGCGCCAGCAGCCAAGGGTTAGCCACAGATACGCAGTATTTT
CDR3 protein: CASSQGLATDTQYF

clone size: NA
J gene: TRBJ2-2
D gene: TRBD2
V gene: TRBV27
CDR3 length: 15
CDR3 DNA: TGTGCCAGCAGACTAGCGGGAGGGTCCCCCGGGGAGCTGTTTTTT
CDR3 protein: CASRLAGGSPGELFF

clone size: NA
J gene: TRBJ1-4
D gene: NA
V gene: TRBV28
CDR3 length: 15
CDR3 DNA: TGTGCCAGCAGCGCGGGGGGAGACACTAATGAAAAACTGTTTTTT
CDR3 protein: CASSAGGDTNEKLFF

clone size: NA
J gene: TRBJ2-1
D gene: NA
V gene: TRBV29-1
CDR3 length: 12
CDR3 DNA: TGCAGCGTTGAGGGCGGAAACAATGAGCAGTTCTTC
CDR3 protein: CSVEGGNNEQFF

clone size: NA
J gene: TRBJ1-1
D gene: NA
V gene: TRBV30
CDR3 length: 12
CDR3 DNA: TGTGCCTGGAGTGTAGTGGGGAGTGAAGCTTTCTTT
CDR3 protein: CAWSVVGSEAFF

clone size: NA
J gene: TRBJ2-7
D gene: NA
V gene: TRBV5-4
CDR3 length: 11
CDR3 DNA: TGTGCCAGCAGCTTGGGCTACGAGCAGTACTTC
CDR3 protein: CASSLGYEQYF

clone size: NA
J gene: TRBJ2-7
D gene: NA
V gene: TRBV5-4
CDR3 length: 15
CDR3 DNA: TGTGCCAGCAGCTTGATGGCAGGCGAGAAATCCGAGCAGTACTTC
CDR3 protein: CASSLMAGEKSEQYF

clone size: NA
J gene: TRBJ1-5
D gene: NA
V gene: TRBV2
CDR3 length: 14
CDR3 DNA: TGTGCCAGCACTCTCCCGACTATCAATCAGCCCCAGCATTTT
CDR3 protein: CASTLPTINQPQHF

clone size: NA
J gene: TRBJ2-7
D gene: NA
V gene: TRBV6-5
CDR3 length: 10
CDR3 DNA: TGTGCCAGCGGGACAAACGAGCAGTACTTC
CDR3 protein: CASGTNEQYF

clone size: NA
J gene: TRBJ1-1
D gene: NA
V gene: TRBV28
CDR3 length: 16
CDR3 DNA: TGTGCCAGCAGCAGTTTTAGTAGGGGTCAGAACACTGAAGCTTTCTTT
CDR3 protein: CASSSFSRGQNTEAFF

clone size: NA
J gene: TRBJ2-7
D gene: TRBD1
V gene: TRBV4-1
CDR3 length: 17
CDR3 DNA: TGCGCCAGCAGCCAAGAGACAGGGGGGCTTCTGATCTACGAGCAGTACTTC
CDR3 protein: CASSQETGGLLIYEQYF

clone size: NA
J gene: TRBJ2-7
D gene: NA
V gene: TRBV15
CDR3 length: 14
CDR3 DNA: TGTGCCACCAGCAGAGCCGGGGCCGTCTGGGAGCAGTACTTC
CDR3 protein: CATSRAGAVWEQYF

clone size: NA
J gene: TRBJ2-3
D gene: NA
V gene: TRBV5-4
CDR3 length: 17
CDR3 DNA: TGTGCCAGCAGCCTTTGGGGGGCGGGGGTTTCCACAGATACGCAGTATTTT
CDR3 protein: CASSLWGAGVSTDTQYF

clone size: NA
J gene: TRBJ1-4
D gene: NA
V gene: TRBV28
CDR3 length: 16
CDR3 DNA: TGTGCCAGCAGTTCACCTCCACAGCCAACTAATGAAAAACTGTTTTTT
CDR3 protein: CASSSPPQPTNEKLFF

clone size: NA
J gene: TRBJ2-7
D gene: NA
V gene: TRBV29-1
CDR3 length: 15
CDR3 DNA: TGCAGCGTTGTAGGGCAGGGTATCTGGGGCATCGAGCAGTACTTC
CDR3 protein: CSVVGQGIWGIEQYF

clone size: medium-sized
J gene: TRBJ2-7
D gene: TRBD1
V gene: TRBV7-2
CDR3 length: 14
CDR3 DNA: TGTGCCAGCAGTATAGGACAGGGAGCCTACGAGCAGTACTTC
CDR3 protein: CASSIGQGAYEQYF

clone size: NA
J gene: TRBJ2-1
D gene: TRBD1
V gene: TRBV29-1
CDR3 length: 14
CDR3 DNA: TGCAGCGTTGAAAGGGGACAGGGGGCGAATGAGCAGTTCTTC
CDR3 protein: CSVERGQGANEQFF

clone size: NA
J gene: TRBJ2-3
D gene: TRBD2
V gene: TRBV15
CDR3 length: 15
CDR3 DNA: TGTGCCACCAGACGCCCGGGACTAGCGACAGATACGCAGTATTTT
CDR3 protein: CATRRPGLATDTQYF

clone size: NA
J gene: TRBJ1-2
D gene: NA
V gene: TRBV9
CDR3 length: 13
CDR3 DNA: TGTGCCAGCAGCGTAGCAGGAAACTATGGCTACACCTTC
CDR3 protein: CASSVAGNYGYTF

clone size: NA
J gene: TRBJ1-2
D gene: TRBD1
V gene: TRBV5-1
CDR3 length: 15
CDR3 DNA: TGCGCCAGCAGCTTGCTAAAAACAGGGGACTATGGCTACACCTTC
CDR3 protein: CASSLLKTGDYGYTF

clone size: NA
J gene: TRBJ1-1
D gene: TRBD1
V gene: TRBV13
CDR3 length: 14
CDR3 DNA: TGTGCCAGCAGCCAGAGGGGGCCCTGGTATGAAGCTTTCTTT
CDR3 protein: CASSQRGPWYEAFF

clone size: few
J gene: TRBJ1-5
D gene: NA
V gene: TRBV2
CDR3 length: 15
CDR3 DNA: TGTGCCAGCACCCTGGGGGAAGGGGGGTTTCAGCCCCAGCATTTT
CDR3 protein: CASTLGEGGFQPQHF

clone size: NA
J gene: TRBJ1-2
D gene: NA
V gene: TRBV7-9
CDR3 length: 13
CDR3 DNA: TGTGCCAGCAGCTCGACAGTTACGTATGGCTACACCTTC
CDR3 protein: CASSSTVTYGYTF

clone size: NA
J gene: TRBJ2-3
D gene: NA
V gene: TRBV6-5
CDR3 length: 15
CDR3 DNA: TGTGCCAGCAGTTACGAGGGTGTGGGCACAGATACGCAGTATTTT
CDR3 protein: CASSYEGVGTDTQYF

clone size: once
J gene: TRBJ1-5
D gene: TRBD1
V gene: TRBV4-3
CDR3 length: 15
CDR3 DNA: TGCGCCAGCAGCCAAGATACGGGACAGGGACAGCCCCAGCATTTT
CDR3 protein: CASSQDTGQGQPQHF

clone size: NA
J gene: TRBJ1-1
D gene: NA
V gene: TRBV27
CDR3 length: 13
CDR3 DNA: TGTGCCAGCAGTTTATGGCAGAACACTGAAGCTTTCTTT
CDR3 protein: CASSLWQNTEAFF

clone size: NA
J gene: TRBJ2-2
D gene: NA
V gene: TRBV6-1
CDR3 length: 14
CDR3 DNA: TGTGCCAGCAGTGAACTCCCGAACACCGGGGAGCTGTTTTTT
CDR3 protein: CASSELPNTGELFF

clone size: few
J gene: TRBJ2-3
D gene: TRBD2
V gene: TRBV5-4
CDR3 length: 18
CDR3 DNA: TGTGCCAGCAGCCCCATGGGGCTAGGGCGGGGGAGGACAGATACGCAGTATTTT
CDR3 protein: CASSPMGLGRGRTDTQYF

clone size: NA
J gene: TRBJ2-1
D gene: NA
V gene: TRBV19
CDR3 length: 14
CDR3 DNA: TGTGCCAGTAGTATTAGGACATTTTACAATGAGCAGTTCTTC
CDR3 protein: CASSIRTFYNEQFF

clone size: NA
J gene: TRBJ2-1
D gene: NA
V gene: TRBV4-1
CDR3 length: 17
CDR3 DNA: TGCGCCAGCAGCCTTACTAGCTGGCGGAGCTCCTACAATGAGCAGTTCTTC
CDR3 protein: CASSLTSWRSSYNEQFF

clone size: once
J gene: TRBJ1-5
D gene: NA
V gene: TRBV19
CDR3 length: 13
CDR3 DNA: TGTGCCAGTAGTCCGGATAGCAATCAGCCCCAGCATTTT
CDR3 protein: CASSPDSNQPQHF

clone size: NA
J gene: TRBJ1-2
D gene: TRBD1
V gene: TRBV29-1
CDR3 length: 12
CDR3 DNA: TGCAGCATTCCCGGGACAGGCTATGGCTACACCTTC
CDR3 protein: CSIPGTGYGYTF

clone size: NA
J gene: TRBJ1-1
D gene: NA
V gene: TRBV28
CDR3 length: 14
CDR3 DNA: TGTGCCAGCAGCCCCCCGGCGGGGAGCACTGAAGCTTTCTTT
CDR3 protein: CASSPPAGSTEAFF

clone size: NA
J gene: TRBJ1-6
D gene: NA
V gene: TRBV28
CDR3 length: 16
CDR3 DNA: TGTGCCAGCAGTTCCGGCGGGAGGGGGTTTGATTCACCCCTCCACTTT
CDR3 protein: CASSSGGRGFDSPLHF

clone size: NA
J gene: TRBJ1-5
D gene: NA
V gene: TRBV27
CDR3 length: 14
CDR3 DNA: TGTGCCAGCAGTTACCAGGGAGTGGGTCAGCCCCAGCATTTT
CDR3 protein: CASSYQGVGQPQHF

clone size: once
J gene: TRBJ2-7
D gene: TRBD2
V gene: TRBV4-3
CDR3 length: 15
CDR3 DNA: TGCGCCAGCAGACCCAATAGCGGGAGTATCTACGAGCAGTACTTC
CDR3 protein: CASRPNSGSIYEQYF

clone size: medium-sized
J gene: TRBJ2-3
D gene: NA
V gene: TRBV30
CDR3 length: 14
CDR3 DNA: TGTGCCTCGCCCCTGGGGGGGCTCACAGATACGCAGTATTTT
CDR3 protein: CASPLGGLTDTQYF

clone size: NA
J gene: TRBJ2-7
D gene: NA
V gene: TRBV5-5
CDR3 length: 12
CDR3 DNA: TGTGCCAGCAGCCTGGGCCGTACGGAGCAGTACTTC
CDR3 protein: CASSLGRTEQYF

clone size: once
J gene: TRBJ1-1
D gene: NA
V gene: TRBV28
CDR3 length: 13
CDR3 DNA: TGTGCCAGCAGTTTATCGACAGGCTCTGAAGCTTTCTTT
CDR3 protein: CASSLSTGSEAFF

clone size: NA
J gene: TRBJ1-5
D gene: TRBD1
V gene: TRBV18
CDR3 length: 17
CDR3 DNA: TGTGCCAGCTCACCACCGGTACCAGGGGGAAGCAATCAGCCCCAGCATTTT
CDR3 protein: CASSPPVPGGSNQPQHF